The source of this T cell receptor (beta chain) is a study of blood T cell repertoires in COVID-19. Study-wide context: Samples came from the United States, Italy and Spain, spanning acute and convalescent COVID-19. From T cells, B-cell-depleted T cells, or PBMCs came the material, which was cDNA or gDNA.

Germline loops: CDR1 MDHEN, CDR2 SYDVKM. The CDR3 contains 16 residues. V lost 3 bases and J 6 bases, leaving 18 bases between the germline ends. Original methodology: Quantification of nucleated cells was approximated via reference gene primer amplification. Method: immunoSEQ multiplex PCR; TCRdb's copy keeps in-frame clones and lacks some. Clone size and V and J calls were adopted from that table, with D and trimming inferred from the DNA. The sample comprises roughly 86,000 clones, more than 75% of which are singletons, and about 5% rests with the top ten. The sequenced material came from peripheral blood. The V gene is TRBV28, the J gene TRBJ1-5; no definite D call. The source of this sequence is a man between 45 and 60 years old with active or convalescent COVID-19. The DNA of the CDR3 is TGTGCCAGCAGTTTCGAGGCCCCCTTTGAGGGTCAGCCCCAGCATTTT. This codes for CASSFEAPFEGQPQHF.